The next 10 T cell receptor beta chains were all read from a single sample in a study of beta chain features in type 1 diabetes. General observations from the study: The study found moderately but significantly shorter TCRB CDR3s in all four CD4+ subsets of Type 1 diabetes patients.

The investigators reverse transcribed all of the isolated RNA, so they sequenced expressed TCRB transcripts. Libraries were prepared by immunoSEQ multiplex PCR; TCRdb keeps only in-frame clonotypes and omits some of them. There are 50,000 to 55,000 clones in the sample; about 60% occur only once, and 0.29% lies in the top ten. No antigen is known for these receptors. Specimen: stem cell memory CD4+ T cells from blood. The receptors shown here come from a woman aged 30 to 39 with type 1 diabetes.

V is TRBV5-1 and J is TRBJ1-5; D is uncertain. There are 13 residues in the CDR3. V lost 0 bases and J lost 5, with 6 bases in between. Germline assignment: CDR1 SGHRS and CDR2 YFSETQ. The CDR3 loop is CASSLDPDQPQHF. CDR3 nucleotide sequence: TGCGCCAGCAGCTTGGATCCGGATCAGCCCCAGCATTTT.

This clone turned up a few times. The chain employs TRBV29-1 and TRBJ2-3; D gene ambiguous. V was shortened by 3 bases and J by 1 base, with 8 bases between the two germline ends. The CDR3 has 13 amino acids. From germline, CDR1 is SQVTM and CDR2 ANQGSEA. CDR3 DNA sequence: TGCAGCGTTGAGTGGCAGGGCACAGATACGCAGTATTTT. As protein: CSVEWQGTDTQYF.

J is TRBJ2-1 and V is TRBV18, with 15 positions matching TRBD2. The CDR3 runs 16 residues. Germline V CDR1 and CDR2: KGHSH, LQKENI. V dropped 3 bases and J dropped 7; count of bases not matched to a gene: 4. CDR3 residues: CASSPRGLAGGNEQFF. The CDR3 bases are TGTGCCAGCTCACCCAGAGGACTAGCGGGAGGGAATGAGCAGTTCTTC.

V gene TRBV4-1 combines with J gene TRBJ1-2, with 9 positions matching TRBD1. V lost 5 bases to trimming and J lost 1 base; unmatched junction nucleotides: 8. There are 16 residues in the CDR3. From germline, CDR1 is MGHRA and CDR2 YSYEKL. The CDR3 here is CASSARDRAHNYGYTF. The CDR3 DNA sequence: TGCGCCAGCAGCGCTCGGGACAGGGCACATAACTATGGCTACACCTTC.

CDR3 in amino acids: CASSLLQKETQYF. The CDR3 DNA reads TGTGCCAGCAGTTTACTCCAGAAGGAGACCCAGTACTTC. V usage is TRBV27 and J usage is TRBJ2-5; D uncertain. The length of the CDR3 is 13 residues. V was trimmed by 2 bases and J by 5 bases, leaving 9 bases between them. Germline V gene data show CDR1 as MNHEY and CDR2 as SMNVEV (reference sequence).

The gene calls are TRBV12-5 and TRBJ2-6; 7 bases are shared with TRBD2. CDR3 size: 15 residues. CDR1 and CDR2 from the germline V gene are LGHNT and FRNRAP. Losses at the gene ends were 6 bases for V and 2 bases for J; bases not matched to a gene: 4. The CDR3 DNA reads TGTGCTAGTGGGGGGGGAGGGCCTGGGGCCAACGTCCTGACTTTC. Translated, it gives CASGGGGPGANVLTF.

This chain joins TRBV9 and TRBJ2-3, with a possible D match to TRBD2 (7 bases). There are 17 residues in the CDR3. The ends were cut back, 4 bases at V and 0 bases at J, with 18 bases in the middle. CDR1 is SGDLS and CDR2 is YYNGEE in the germline V gene. The DNA for the CDR3 is TGTGCCAGCAGCACTTGGAGGGGGGGATATAGCACAGATACGCAGTATTTT. Translation gives CASSTWRGGYSTDTQYF.

The gene calls are TRBV7-9 and TRBJ2-1; 11 positions match TRBD2. The V segment lost 3 bases and the J segment 3 bases; nucleotides outside the gene matches: 10. Germline V gives CDR1 SEHNR, CDR2 FQNEAQ (reference sequence). The CDR3 has 18 residues. The CDR3 bases are TGTGCCAGCAGCTTTGGGCTAGCGGGAGGCGGGTTCTACAATGAGCAGTTCTTC. Its translation is CASSFGLAGGGFYNEQFF.

The J gene is TRBJ2-2, the V gene TRBV4-1; D not certain. V lost 4 bases and J lost 0, with 9 bases in between. The CDR3 has 15 residues. The V gene's germline CDR1 is MGHRA and CDR2 YSYEKL. The CDR3 region has the DNA TGCGCCAGCAGCCCCCGGTTACCGAACACCGGGGAGCTGTTTTTT. This translates into CASSPRLPNTGELFF.

The chain links TRBV30 to TRBJ2-1; D is possibly TRBD2 (5 bases). This CDR3 spans 14 amino acids. The ends were cut back, 2 bases at V and 0 bases at J, with 8 bases in the middle. The germline V gene encodes CDR1 GTSNPN and CDR2 SVGIG (reference sequence). The CDR3 spells CAWSMRASYNEQFF. The CDR3 nucleotides read TGTGCCTGGAGTATGAGGGCCTCCTACAATGAGCAGTTCTTC.